This T cell receptor beta chain was observed in a study of T cell changes during pregnancy in multiple sclerosis. Assay: immunoSEQ multiplex PCR; the TCRdb copy retains only in-frame clones and omits some. The table shows roughly 37,000 clones, with approximately 92% occurring only once. The CDR3 has 15 residues. The V gene's germline CDR1 is SEHNR and CDR2 FQNEAQ (reference sequence). Trimming shortened V by 10 bases and J by 1 base, and 16 bases separated the two germline ends. Sequenced here: CD8+ T cells from peripheral blood mononuclear cells, sampled before pregnancy. The clonotype originates from a female donor with multiple sclerosis, enrolled in a pregnancy study. The chain carries TRBV7-9 and TRBJ2-2, with TRBD2 as a possible D gene (6 bases). The CDR3, as DNA: TGTGCCACACCTCAGGCGGGGAGGAACACCGGGGAGCTGTTTTTT. Protein product: CATPQAGRNTGELFF.